The 29 T cell receptor beta chains listed next were all sequenced from one sample in a study of cytomegalovirus exposure and HLA in healthy donors. The PCR contained 60 Vbeta and 13 Jbeta primers. Generated by immunoSEQ multiplex PCR, the TCRdb table keeps only in-frame clones and is missing some. Counted here are approximately 160,000 clones, 80% occurring once; the ten biggest clones make up roughly 2%. The sequenced sample consisted of PBMCs. Source of these receptors: a human donor in good health.

V and J are TRBV18 and TRBJ1-2; tentative D call: TRBD1 (5 bases). Germline CDR1 and CDR2: KGHSH and LQKENI. There are 15 residues in the CDR3. With 0 bases removed from V and 4 bases from J, the gap between germline ends came to 12 bases. Here the CDR3 reads CASSPPLGRSYGYTF. In nucleotides, the CDR3 is TGTGCCAGCTCACCACCGCTGGGGCGTTCCTATGGCTACACCTTC.

This chain joins TRBV14 and TRBJ2-7; 12 bases fit TRBD2. Germline V gene lookup returns CDR1 SGHDN and CDR2 FVKESK. The CDR3 extends over 16 amino acids. V dropped 1 base and J dropped 3; count of bases not matched to a gene: 4. CDR3 sequence (DNA): TGTGCCAGCAGCCAAGGGTTACTAGCGGGGGGCTACGAGCAGTACTTC. Its translation: CASSQGLLAGGYEQYF.

The chain joins TRBV2 to TRBJ2-3; tentatively, D is TRBD2 (6 bases). The germline V gene encodes CDR1 SNHLY and CDR2 FYNNEI. The CDR3 runs to 16 residues. The V end lost 6 bases, the J end lost 3 bases, and 19 bases lay between the germline ends. CDR3 region: CASRGGARPGTDTQYF. CDR3 sequence (DNA): TGTGCCAGCAGGGGAGGAGCTCGACCAGGGACAGATACGCAGTATTTT.

The chain uses TRBV11-2 and TRBJ2-5, with D perhaps matching TRBD2 (6 bases). This CDR3 is 12 amino acids long. The germline CDR1 and CDR2 sequences are SGHAT and FQNNGV. Trimming removed 5 bases from V and 5 bases from J, with 9 bases in between. The CDR3 coding sequence is TGTGCCAGCAGCCCTAGCGTGGAGACCCAGTACTTC. This gives the protein CASSPSVETQYF.

Points on this clone: One junction end disagrees with the germline gene, perhaps due to a read error. The rearrangement joins TRBV28 to TRBJ2-7; a weak D match, TRBD2 (5 bases). Germline V gene sequence: CDR1 MDHEN, CDR2 SYDVKM. CDR3 length: 15 amino acids. CDR3 region: CASSLYRDTPTEQYF. In nucleotides, the CDR3 is TGTGCCAGCAGCTTATACCGGGATACTCCAACGGAGCAGTACTTC.

The V gene is TRBV6-5, the J gene TRBJ1-2, with 8 bases aligning to TRBD1. The J segment lost 4 bases and the V segment lost 2 bases, leaving 6 bases of the junction unmatched. Germline assignment: CDR1 MNHEY and CDR2 SVGAGI. The length of the CDR3 is 15 residues. CDR3: CASSYRQGMGYGYTF. CDR3 coding DNA: TGTGCCAGCAGTTACAGACAGGGGATGGGCTATGGCTACACCTTC.

This clone has more than one count but fewer than ten. This chain joins TRBV5-6 and TRBJ1-4; D is uncertain. Germline V gives CDR1 SGHDT, CDR2 YYEEEE. V was cut by 4 bases and J by 14 bases, with 12 bases left in between. CDR3 length: 11 residues. The CDR3 bases are TGTGCCAGCAGCCTGGGAGGCGTCCTGTTTTTT. Its translation is CASSLGGVLFF.

V and J are TRBV11-3 and TRBJ1-1; 8 bases match TRBD1. Germline-derived CDR1 and CDR2 are SGHNT and YENEEA. The V gene end was trimmed by 5 bases and the J gene end by 5 bases; junction bases not matched to a gene: 7. This CDR3 has 14 amino acids. DNA for the CDR3: TGTGCCAGCAGCGACAGGGGTGGAAGGACTGAAGCTTTCTTT. Translating gives CASSDRGGRTEAFF.

The chain has TRBV25-1 and TRBJ1-2; the match to TRBD1 covers 7 bases. This CDR3 comprises 13 residues. CDR1 is MGHDK and CDR2 is SYGVNS in the germline V gene. V was pared by 6 bases and J by 4 bases, with 5 bases of the junction left unmatched. The CDR3 DNA follows: TGTGCCAGCAGGGGGACAGCGGGCTATGGCTACACCTTC. This translates into CASRGTAGYGYTF.

The V gene is TRBV4-3, the J gene TRBJ2-3; TRBD1 matches 9 bases. Germline lookup yields CDR1 LGHNA and CDR2 YSLEER. The CDR3 loop spans 19 amino acids. J lost 2 bases, V lost 1 base, and 13 bases had no gene match. The CDR3 reads CASSQGLGTGSRATDTQYF. CDR3 in DNA: TGCGCCAGCAGCCAAGGGCTGGGGACAGGGAGCCGTGCCACAGATACGCAGTATTTT.

The sample holds a few counts of this clone. The chain links TRBV7-3 to TRBJ2-6; perhaps TRBD1 as D (6 bases). Germline loops: CDR1 SGHTA, CDR2 FQGTGA. This CDR3 region has 17 residues. V lost 3 bases and J lost 0, with 12 bases in between. The CDR3 bases are TGTGCCAGCAGCTTTGGGACAACTCACTCTGGGGCCAACGTCCTGACTTTC. Translating it yields CASSFGTTHSGANVLTF.

V and J are TRBV16 and TRBJ1-3; D unresolved. Deletions cut 1 base from V and 9 bases from J, with 25 bases between. Looked up from germline, CDR1 is KGHSY and CDR2 is FQNENV. The CDR3 is made up of 18 amino acids. The DNA for the CDR3 is TGTGCCAGCAGCCAATACGGGCCAGGCGAAACCAGACGGGGCACCATATATTTT. It codes for CASSQYGPGETRRGTIYF. Complete variable domain (other parts from reference TRBV16 and TRBJ1-3): GEEVAQTPKHLVRGEGQKAKLYCAPIKGHSYVFWYQQVLKNEFKFLISFQNENVFDETGMPKERFSAKCLPNSPCSLEIQATKLEDSAVYFCASSQYGPGETRRGTIYFGEGSWLTVV.

This chain joins TRBV7-2 and TRBJ1-3, with 7 bases that match TRBD1. CDR1 is SGHTA and CDR2 is FQGNSA in the germline V gene. Losses at the gene ends were 1 base for V and 3 bases for J; bases not matched to a gene: 3. The CDR3 spans 15 residues. In DNA, the CDR3 is TGTGCCAGCAGCTTAGAGACAGGGTTTGGAAACACCATATATTTT. It is translated as CASSLETGFGNTIYF.

The chain is built from TRBV4-3 and TRBJ1-3; no clear D. Trimming removed 1 base from V and 1 base from J, with 5 bases in between. CDR1 is LGHNA and CDR2 is YSLEER in the germline V gene. The CDR3 runs 14 residues. The chain's CDR3 is CASSQVLSGNTIYF. For the CDR3, the DNA is TGCGCCAGCAGCCAAGTTCTATCTGGAAACACCATATATTTT.

This chain connects TRBV27 to TRBJ2-2; 9 bases align to TRBD1. This CDR3 is 16 amino acids long. Losses at the gene ends were 4 bases for V and 1 base for J; bases not matched to a gene: 4. The germline V gene encodes CDR1 MNHEY and CDR2 SMNVEV (reference sequence). CDR3 nucleotides: TGTGCCAGCAGTTGGCGACAGGGGGTGAACACCGGGGAGCTGTTTTTT. This gives the protein CASSWRQGVNTGELFF.

The chain has TRBV19 and TRBJ2-1, with 9 bases that match TRBD2. The V segment lost 4 bases and the J segment 2 bases; nucleotides outside the gene matches: 3. The germline V gene has CDR1 LNHDA and CDR2 SQIVND (reference sequence). The CDR3 runs 15 residues. The CDR3 DNA follows: TGTGCCAGTAGTACCGGGACTAGCCCCTACAATGAGCAGTTCTTC. Translating it yields CASSTGTSPYNEQFF. The full variable domain, in which reference TRBV19 and TRBJ2-1 provide the parts outside the CDR3, is DGGITQSPKYLFRKEGQNVTLSCEQNLNHDAMYWYRQDPGQGLRLIYYSQIVNDFQKGDIAEGYSVSREKKESFPLTVTSAQKNPTAFYLCASSTGTSPYNEQFFGPGTRLTVL.

The chain joins TRBV7-2 to TRBJ1-2; unclear D gene. The length of the CDR3 is 13 residues. Trimming took off 5 bases at V and 4 bases at J, with 11 bases between the two ends. The germline V gene encodes CDR1 SGHTA and CDR2 FQGNSA. The CDR3 sequence: CASSRWGVYGYTF. In DNA, the CDR3 is TGTGCCAGCAGCCGGTGGGGAGTCTATGGCTACACCTTC.

This clone has only a few counts. The chain links TRBV29-1 to TRBJ2-5; D unresolved. Germline CDR1 and CDR2: SQVTM and ANQGSEA. The V end lost 2 bases, the J end lost 7 bases, and 8 bases lay between the germline ends. This CDR3 contains 11 residues. The CDR3 region has the DNA TGCAGCGTTGAACATAGCAGGACCCAGTACTTC. Amino acid sequence: CSVEHSRTQYF.

The genes are TRBV5-1 and TRBJ1-4; no firm D call. V was pared by 6 bases and J by 4 bases, with 13 bases between. CDR1 and CDR2 (germline): SGHRS, YFSETQ. CDR3 length: 14 residues. CDR3 sequence reads: CASTTGGFNEKLFF. The CDR3 DNA follows: TGCGCCAGCACTACCGGAGGGTTTAATGAAAAACTGTTTTTT.

The chain recombines TRBV19 with TRBJ2-1; 8 bases are shared with TRBD2. Trimming at V came to 3 bases and at J to 6 bases, leaving 4 bases not matched to a gene. Germline V CDR1 and CDR2: LNHDA, SQIVND (reference sequence). The CDR3 length is 14 residues. DNA of the CDR3: TGTGCCAGTAGTATCGGGACTAGTTCCAATGAGCAGTTCTTC. Its translation is CASSIGTSSNEQFF.

This chain joins TRBV5-6 and TRBJ2-7; TRBD1 matches at 9 bases. Germline values: CDR1 SGHDT, CDR2 YYEEEE. V shed 4 bases, J shed 5 bases, and the junction held 7 bases outside the gene matches. The CDR3 length is 14 residues. Here the CDR3 reads CASSTGQGLDEQYF. CDR3 nucleotides: TGTGCCAGCAGCACGGGACAGGGCTTAGACGAGCAGTACTTC.

V and J are TRBV28 and TRBJ2-7; no reliable D call. The ends were cut back, 8 bases at V and 0 bases at J, with 11 bases in the middle. Germline-derived CDR1 and CDR2 are MDHEN and SYDVKM. The CDR3 totals 13 residues. CDR3 in DNA: TGTGCCAGCGGTTATTTCAGCTCCTACGAGCAGTACTTC. It specifies CASGYFSSYEQYF. The full variable domain, rest sourced from reference TRBV28 and TRBJ2-7, is DVKVTQSSRYLVKRTGEKVFLECVQDMDHENMFWYRQDPGLGLRLIYFSYDVKMKEKGDIPEGYSVSREKKERFSLILESASTNQTSMYLCASGYFSSYEQYFGPGTRLTVT.

V gene TRBV4-1 combines with J gene TRBJ1-2; 7 bases map to TRBD1. This CDR3 is built from 15 residues. V shed 4 bases, J shed 4 bases, and the junction held 9 bases outside the gene matches. Germline CDR1 is MGHRA and CDR2 is YSYEKL. The CDR3 nucleotides read TGCGCCAGCAGCCCCTTAACAGGGGTCGGCTATGGCTACACCTTC. Protein sequence: CASSPLTGVGYGYTF.

This clone was seen a single time. V usage is TRBV11-2 and J usage is TRBJ1-6, with D hard to call. CDR1 is SGHAT, CDR2 FQNNGV, per germline. The CDR3 runs 15 residues. Trimming removed 0 bases at V and 4 bases at J, with 7 bases between. CDR3 loop: CASSLERLYNSPLHF. CDR3 sequence (DNA): TGTGCCAGCAGCTTAGAGAGGCTATATAATTCACCCCTCCACTTT.

A few counts support this clone. The chain carries TRBV6-1 and TRBJ2-3, with D possibly TRBD1 on 5 matching bases. CDR1 MNHNS and CDR2 SASEGT come from the germline V gene. The germline V and J ends were trimmed by 5 bases and 6 bases, with 18 bases remaining between them. CDR3 size: 15 residues. This chain's CDR3 is CASSPPTAPGDTQYF. In DNA form, the CDR3 reads TGTGCCAGCAGTCCCCCGACAGCGCCAGGGGATACGCAGTATTTT.

This clone was seen a handful of times. V is TRBV6-1 and J is TRBJ2-5; no clear D gene. Near its end, the DNA agrees better with TRBJ2-7, so the J call may be wrong. CDR1 and CDR2 (germline): MNHNS, SASEGT. CDR3 length equals 13 residues. CDR3 loop: CASRKTGSYEQYF. CDR3 in DNA: TGTGCCAGCAGAAAGACTGGCTCCTACGAGCAGTACTTC.

The chain couples TRBV6-6 to TRBJ2-2; 9 bases are shared with TRBD2. In germline, CDR1 is MNHNY, CDR2 SVGAGI (reference sequence). V lost 5 bases and J lost 7; bases outside the gene matches: 8. The CDR3 has 15 residues. The CDR3: CASSAAGLAIGELFF. The CDR3 DNA follows: TGTGCCAGCAGTGCGGCCGGACTAGCGATCGGGGAGCTGTTTTTT.

The chain recombines TRBV7-8 with TRBJ1-6; the D is unclear. The CDR3 length is 15 residues. Trimming removed 3 bases from V and 6 bases from J, with 12 bases in between. Germline-derived CDR1 and CDR2 are SGHVS and FQNEAQ. In nucleotides, the CDR3 is TGTGCCAGCAGCTTGGGCCCCCTCGGTAATTCACCCCTCCACTTT. As protein: CASSLGPLGNSPLHF. The whole variable domain, filled in from reference TRBV7-8 and TRBJ1-6, reads GAGVSQSPRYKVAKRGQDVALRCDPISGHVSLFWYQQALGQGPEFLTYFQNEAQLDKSGLPSDRFFAERPEGSVSTLKIQRTQQEDSAVYLCASSLGPLGNSPLHFGNGTRLTVT.

The V and J genes are TRBV5-1 and TRBJ1-1; 7 positions match TRBD1. The CDR3 contains 15 residues. The germline CDR1 and CDR2 sequences are SGHRS and YFSETQ. The V and J ends lost 4 bases and 4 bases, in that order; junction bases with no gene match: 10. In nucleotides, the CDR3 is TGCGCCAGCAGCGAGGCGACAGGGACGAGCACTGAAGCTTTCTTT. Translated: CASSEATGTSTEAFF.